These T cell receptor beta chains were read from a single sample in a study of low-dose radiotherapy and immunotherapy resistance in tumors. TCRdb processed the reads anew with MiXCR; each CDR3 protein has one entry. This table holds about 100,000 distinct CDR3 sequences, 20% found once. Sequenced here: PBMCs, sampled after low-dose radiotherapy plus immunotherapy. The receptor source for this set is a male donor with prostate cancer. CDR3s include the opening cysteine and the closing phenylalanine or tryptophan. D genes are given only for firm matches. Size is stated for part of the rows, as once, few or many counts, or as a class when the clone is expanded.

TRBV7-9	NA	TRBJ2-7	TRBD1	CASSLALRGTGGENEQYF	TGTGCCAGCAGCTTAGCGCTAAGAGGGACAGGGGGCGAAAACGAGCAGTACTTC
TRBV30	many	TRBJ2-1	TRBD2	CAWSPSGGNNEQFF	TGTGCCTGGAGTCCTAGCGGGGGGAACAATGAGCAGTTCTTC
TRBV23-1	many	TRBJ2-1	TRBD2	CASSLPDSGGEQFF	TGCGCCAGCAGTCTCCCAGACTCGGGGGGTGAGCAGTTCTTC
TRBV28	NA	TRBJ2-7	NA	CASSPYQPPHEQYF	TGTGCCAGCAGCCCCTATCAGCCTCCCCACGAGCAGTACTTC
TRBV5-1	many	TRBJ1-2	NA	CASSSEAGANYGYTF	TGCGCCAGCAGCTCGGAGGCGGGGGCTAACTATGGCTACACCTTC
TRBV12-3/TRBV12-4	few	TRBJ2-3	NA	CASSLALGPLVDTQYF	TGTGCCAGCAGTTTAGCGCTTGGCCCCCTTGTGGATACGCAGTATTTT
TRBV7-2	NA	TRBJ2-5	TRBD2	CASSCGLAGAWAVETQYF	TGTGCCAGCAGCTGCGGACTAGCGGGGGCCTGGGCGGTGGAGACCCAGTACTTC
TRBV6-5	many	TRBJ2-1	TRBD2	CASSYSGGTYNEQFF	TGTGCCAGCAGTTACAGCGGGGGGACTTACAATGAGCAGTTCTTC
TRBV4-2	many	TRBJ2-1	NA	CASSQWAENNEQFF	TGTGCCAGCAGCCAGTGGGCCGAGAACAATGAGCAGTTCTTC
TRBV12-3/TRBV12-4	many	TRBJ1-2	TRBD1	CASSSDRGFDGYTF	TGTGCCAGCAGCTCGGACAGGGGTTTCGATGGCTACACCTTC
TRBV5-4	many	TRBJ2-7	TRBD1	CASSLGTGVYEQYF	TGTGCCAGCAGCTTGGGGACAGGGGTTTACGAGCAGTACTTC
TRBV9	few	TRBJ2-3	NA	CASSALSGTDTQYF	TGTGCCAGCAGCGCTCTGAGTGGGACAGATACGCAGTATTTT
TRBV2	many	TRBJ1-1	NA	CASKGWEGKITEAFF	TGTGCCAGCAAGGGCTGGGAGGGAAAGATAACTGAAGCTTTCTTT
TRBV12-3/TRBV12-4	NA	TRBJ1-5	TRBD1	CASTPQGALSNQPQHF	TGTGCCAGCACCCCACAGGGGGCGCTTAGCAATCAGCCCCAGCATTTT
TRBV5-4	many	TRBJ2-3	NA	CASSSTGGHTDTQYF	TGTGCCAGCAGCTCGACAGGCGGACACACAGATACGCAGTATTTT
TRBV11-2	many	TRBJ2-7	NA	CATTEGAGGYEQYF	TGTGCCACCACAGAGGGGGCGGGGGGCTACGAGCAGTACTTC
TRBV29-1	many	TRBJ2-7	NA	CSAVGSYEQYF	TGCAGCGCCGTTGGCTCCTACGAGCAGTACTTC
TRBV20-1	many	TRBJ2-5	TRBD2	CSARDLASGDGETQYF	TGCAGTGCTAGAGATCTGGCTAGCGGGGATGGGGAGACCCAGTACTTC
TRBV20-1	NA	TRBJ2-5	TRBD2	CSAQESGGGQTQYF	TGCAGTGCCCAAGAAAGCGGGGGGGGCCAGACCCAGTACTTC
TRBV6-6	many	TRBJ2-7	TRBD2	CASSFLAGGAYEQYF	TGTGCCAGCAGCTTCTTGGCGGGGGGAGCCTACGAGCAGTACTTC